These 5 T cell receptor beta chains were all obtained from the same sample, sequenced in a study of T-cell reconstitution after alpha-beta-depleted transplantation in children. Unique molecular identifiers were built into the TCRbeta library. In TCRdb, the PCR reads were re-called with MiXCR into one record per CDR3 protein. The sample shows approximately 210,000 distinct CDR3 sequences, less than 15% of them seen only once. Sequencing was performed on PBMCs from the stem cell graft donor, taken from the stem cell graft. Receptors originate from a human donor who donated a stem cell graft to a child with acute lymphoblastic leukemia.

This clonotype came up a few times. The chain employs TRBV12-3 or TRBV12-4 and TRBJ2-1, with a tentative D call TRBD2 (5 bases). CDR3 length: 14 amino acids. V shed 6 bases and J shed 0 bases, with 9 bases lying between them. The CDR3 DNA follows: TGTGCCAGCAGGCGAGGGAGCTCCTACAATGAGCAGTTCTTC. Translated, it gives CASRRGSSYNEQFF.

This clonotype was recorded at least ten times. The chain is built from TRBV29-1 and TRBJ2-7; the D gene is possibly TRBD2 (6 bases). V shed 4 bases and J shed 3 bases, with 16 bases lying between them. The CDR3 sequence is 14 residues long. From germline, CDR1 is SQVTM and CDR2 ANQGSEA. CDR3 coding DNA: TGCAGCGTTGGTGGTCGGAGGGCTTTCTACGAGCAGTACTTC. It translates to CSVGGRRAFYEQYF.

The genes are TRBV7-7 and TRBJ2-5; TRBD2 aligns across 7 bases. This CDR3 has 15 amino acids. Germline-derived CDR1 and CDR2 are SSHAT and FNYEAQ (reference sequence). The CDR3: CASGRAGDGRETQYF. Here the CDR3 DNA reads TGTGCTAGCGGACGGGCGGGAGATGGAAGGGAGACCCAGTACTTC.

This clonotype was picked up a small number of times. The CDR3 nucleotides are TGTGCCAGCAGTGCCTTTTGGGAGCAGTACTTC. It is translated as CASSAFWEQYF. This chain joins TRBV12-3 or TRBV12-4 and TRBJ2-7; D not certain. V shed 5 bases and J shed 7 bases, with 9 bases lying between them. The CDR3 extends over 11 amino acids.

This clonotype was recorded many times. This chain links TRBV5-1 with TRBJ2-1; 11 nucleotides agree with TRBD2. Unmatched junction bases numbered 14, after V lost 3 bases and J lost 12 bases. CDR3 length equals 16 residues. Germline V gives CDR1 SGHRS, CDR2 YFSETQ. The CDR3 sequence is CASSWGLAEIPPGQFF. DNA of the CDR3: TGCGCCAGCAGCTGGGGACTAGCGGAGATCCCGCCCGGGCAGTTCTTC.